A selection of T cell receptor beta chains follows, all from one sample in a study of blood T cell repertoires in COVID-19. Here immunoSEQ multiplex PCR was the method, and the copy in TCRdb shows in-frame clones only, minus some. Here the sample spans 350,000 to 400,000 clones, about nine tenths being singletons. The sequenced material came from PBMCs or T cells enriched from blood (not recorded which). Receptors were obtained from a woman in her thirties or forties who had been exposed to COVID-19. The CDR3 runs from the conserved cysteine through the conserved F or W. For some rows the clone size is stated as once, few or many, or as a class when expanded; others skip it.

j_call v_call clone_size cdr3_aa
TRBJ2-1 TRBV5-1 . CASSFPGNEQFF
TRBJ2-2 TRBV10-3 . CAISTGQGVWYTGELFF
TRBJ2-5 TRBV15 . CATSQGDTIEETQYF
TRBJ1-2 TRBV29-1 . CSVEDQDTLKGYGYTF
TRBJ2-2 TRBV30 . CAWSRDNTGELFF
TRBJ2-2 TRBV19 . CASGRWGMGQGYTGELFF
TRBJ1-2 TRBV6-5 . CASSSLGQTYGYTF
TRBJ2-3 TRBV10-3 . CASRDSSTDTQYF
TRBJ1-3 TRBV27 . CASSAVSSGNTIYF
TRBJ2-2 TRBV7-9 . CASSDSLPGELFF
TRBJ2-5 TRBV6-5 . CASRQGNVAGETQYF
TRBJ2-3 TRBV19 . CASSLLGAGSDTQYF
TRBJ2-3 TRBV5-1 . CASSSLGGGGSSAGDTQYF
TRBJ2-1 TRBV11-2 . CASRISNEQFF
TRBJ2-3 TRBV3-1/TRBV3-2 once CASSVGQGSTDTQYF
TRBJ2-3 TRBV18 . CASSPPSGSGGTQYF
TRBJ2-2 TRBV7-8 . CASSLGGSGGGLNTGELFF
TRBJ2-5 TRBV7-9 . CASSLGGSEGRTQYF
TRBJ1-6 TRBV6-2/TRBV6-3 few CASSSTGVDSPLHF
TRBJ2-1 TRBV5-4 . CASSRTSGHNEQFF